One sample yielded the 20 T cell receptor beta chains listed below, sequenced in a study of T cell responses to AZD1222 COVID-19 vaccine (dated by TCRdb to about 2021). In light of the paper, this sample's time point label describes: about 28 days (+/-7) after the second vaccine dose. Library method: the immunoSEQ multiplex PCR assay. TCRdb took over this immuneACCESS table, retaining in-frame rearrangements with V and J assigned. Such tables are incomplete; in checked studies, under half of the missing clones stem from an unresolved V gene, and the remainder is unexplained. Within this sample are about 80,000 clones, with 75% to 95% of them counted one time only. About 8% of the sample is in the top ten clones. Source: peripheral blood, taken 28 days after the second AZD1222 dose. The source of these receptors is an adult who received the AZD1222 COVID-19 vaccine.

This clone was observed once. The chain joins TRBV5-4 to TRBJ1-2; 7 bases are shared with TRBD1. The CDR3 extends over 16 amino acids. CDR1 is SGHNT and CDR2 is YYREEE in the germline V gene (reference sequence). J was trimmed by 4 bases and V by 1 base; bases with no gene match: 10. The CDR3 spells CASSLSGTPGGYGYTF. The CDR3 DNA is TGTGCCAGCAGCTTGTCGGGGACGCCAGGGGGCTATGGCTACACCTTC.

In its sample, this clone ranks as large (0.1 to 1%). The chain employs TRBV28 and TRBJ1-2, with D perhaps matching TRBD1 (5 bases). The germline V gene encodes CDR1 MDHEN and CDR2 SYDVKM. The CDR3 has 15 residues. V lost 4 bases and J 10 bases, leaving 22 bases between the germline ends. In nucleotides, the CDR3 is TGTGCCAGCAGTTCCGATTTTTTGACAGTGCTCCACTACACCTTC. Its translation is CASSSDFLTVLHYTF.

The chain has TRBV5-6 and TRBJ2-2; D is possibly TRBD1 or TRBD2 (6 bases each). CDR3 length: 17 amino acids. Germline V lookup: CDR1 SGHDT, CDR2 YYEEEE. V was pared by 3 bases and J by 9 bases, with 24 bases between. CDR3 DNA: TGTGCCAGCAGCTGGGGGGCCTCCGGGACGGGAAAAAGGGAGCTGTTTTTT. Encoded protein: CASSWGASGTGKRELFF. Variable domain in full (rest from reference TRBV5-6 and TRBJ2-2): DAGVTQSPTHLIKTRGQQVTLRCSPKSGHDTVSWYQQALGQGPQFIFQYYEEEERQRGNFPDRFSGHQFPNYSSELNVNALLLGDSALYLCASSWGASGTGKRELFFGEGSRLTVL.

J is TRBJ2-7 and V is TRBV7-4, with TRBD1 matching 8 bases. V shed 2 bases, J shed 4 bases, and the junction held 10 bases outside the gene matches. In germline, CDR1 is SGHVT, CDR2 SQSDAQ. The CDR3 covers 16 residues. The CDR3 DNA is TGTGCCAGCAGCTTATCCCGGGACAGGTCAAGTTACGAGCAGTACTTC. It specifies CASSLSRDRSSYEQYF.

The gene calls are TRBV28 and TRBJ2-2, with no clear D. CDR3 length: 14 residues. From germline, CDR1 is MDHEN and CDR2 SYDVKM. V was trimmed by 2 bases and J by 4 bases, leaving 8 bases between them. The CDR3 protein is CASSLVVPTGELFF. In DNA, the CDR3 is TGTGCCAGCAGTTTAGTTGTGCCCACCGGGGAGCTGTTTTTT.

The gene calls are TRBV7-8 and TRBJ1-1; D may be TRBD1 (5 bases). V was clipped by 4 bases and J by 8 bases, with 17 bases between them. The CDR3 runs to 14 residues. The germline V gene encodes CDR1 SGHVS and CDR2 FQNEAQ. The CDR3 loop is CASSSRSSKGEAFF. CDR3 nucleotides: TGTGCCAGCAGCTCACGGAGTTCCAAGGGGGAAGCTTTCTTT.

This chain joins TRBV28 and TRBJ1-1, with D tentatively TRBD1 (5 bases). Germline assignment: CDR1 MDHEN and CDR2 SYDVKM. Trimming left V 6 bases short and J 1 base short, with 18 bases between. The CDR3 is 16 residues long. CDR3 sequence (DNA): TGTGCCAGCAGACCCATCTCGGGGCGTAGGAACACTGAAGCTTTCTTT. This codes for CASRPISGRRNTEAFF.

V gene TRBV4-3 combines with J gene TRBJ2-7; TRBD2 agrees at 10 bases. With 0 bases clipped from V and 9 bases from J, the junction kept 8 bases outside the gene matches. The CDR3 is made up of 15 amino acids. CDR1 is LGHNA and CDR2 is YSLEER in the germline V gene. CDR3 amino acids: CASSQEALAGEGQYF. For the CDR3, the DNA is TGCGCCAGCAGCCAAGAGGCCCTAGCGGGAGAGGGGCAGTACTTC.

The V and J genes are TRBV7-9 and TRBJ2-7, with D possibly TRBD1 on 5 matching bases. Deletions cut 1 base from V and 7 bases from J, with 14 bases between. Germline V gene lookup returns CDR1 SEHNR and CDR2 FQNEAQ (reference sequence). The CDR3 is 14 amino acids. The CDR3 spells CASSLGWQGEEQYF. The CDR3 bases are TGTGCCAGCAGCTTAGGGTGGCAGGGTGAAGAGCAGTACTTC.

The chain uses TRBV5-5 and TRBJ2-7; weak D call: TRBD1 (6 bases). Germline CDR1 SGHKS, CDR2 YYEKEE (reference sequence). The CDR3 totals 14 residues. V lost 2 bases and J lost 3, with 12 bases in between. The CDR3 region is CASSFVQGYYEQYF. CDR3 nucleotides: TGTGCCAGCAGCTTCGTACAGGGTTACTACGAGCAGTACTTC.

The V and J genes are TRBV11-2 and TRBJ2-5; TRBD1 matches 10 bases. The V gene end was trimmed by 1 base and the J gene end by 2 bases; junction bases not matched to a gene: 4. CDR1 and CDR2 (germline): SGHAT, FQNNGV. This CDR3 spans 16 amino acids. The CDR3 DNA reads TGTGCCAGCAGCTTAGGCCCGGGACAGGGGCAAGAGACCCAGTACTTC. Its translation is CASSLGPGQGQETQYF.

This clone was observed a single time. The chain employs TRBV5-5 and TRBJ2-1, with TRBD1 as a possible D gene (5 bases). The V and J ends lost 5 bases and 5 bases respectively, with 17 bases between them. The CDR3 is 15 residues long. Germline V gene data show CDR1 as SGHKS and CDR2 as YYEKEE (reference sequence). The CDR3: CASSSQARRDNEQFF. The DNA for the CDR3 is TGTGCCAGCAGTTCACAGGCCCGGAGAGACAATGAGCAGTTCTTC.

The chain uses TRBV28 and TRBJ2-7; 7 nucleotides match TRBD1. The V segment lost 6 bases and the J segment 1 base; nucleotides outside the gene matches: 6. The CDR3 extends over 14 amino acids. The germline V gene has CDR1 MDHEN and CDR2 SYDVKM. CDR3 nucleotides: TGTGCCAGCAGCCAAGGGGGCCGTTCCTACGAGCAGTACTTC. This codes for CASSQGGRSYEQYF.

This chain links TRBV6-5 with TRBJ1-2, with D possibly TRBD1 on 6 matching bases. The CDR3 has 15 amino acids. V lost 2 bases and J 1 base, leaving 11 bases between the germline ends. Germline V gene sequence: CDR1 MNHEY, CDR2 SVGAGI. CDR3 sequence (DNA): TGTGCCAGCAGTTACGGTCGGGGGCTTAACTATGGCTACACCTTC. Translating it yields CASSYGRGLNYGYTF.

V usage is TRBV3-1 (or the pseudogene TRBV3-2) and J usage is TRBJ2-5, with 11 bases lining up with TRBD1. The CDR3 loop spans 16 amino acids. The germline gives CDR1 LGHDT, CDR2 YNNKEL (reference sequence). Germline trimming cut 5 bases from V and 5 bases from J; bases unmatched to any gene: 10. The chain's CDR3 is CASSSRDRGVQETQYF. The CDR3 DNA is TGTGCCAGCAGCTCCCGGGACAGGGGGGTTCAGGAGACCCAGTACTTC.

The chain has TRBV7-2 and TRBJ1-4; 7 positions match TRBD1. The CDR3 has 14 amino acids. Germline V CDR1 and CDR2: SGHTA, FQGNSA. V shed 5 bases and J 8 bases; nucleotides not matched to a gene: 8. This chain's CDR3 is CASSPDRTREKLFF. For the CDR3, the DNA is TGTGCCAGCAGCCCGGACAGGACAAGAGAAAAACTGTTTTTT.

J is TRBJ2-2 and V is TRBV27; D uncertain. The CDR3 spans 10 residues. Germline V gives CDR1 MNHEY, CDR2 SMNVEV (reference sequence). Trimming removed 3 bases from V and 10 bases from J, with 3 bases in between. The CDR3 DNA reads TGTGCCAGCAGTTTTCCGGAGCTGTTTTTT. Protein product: CASSFPELFF.

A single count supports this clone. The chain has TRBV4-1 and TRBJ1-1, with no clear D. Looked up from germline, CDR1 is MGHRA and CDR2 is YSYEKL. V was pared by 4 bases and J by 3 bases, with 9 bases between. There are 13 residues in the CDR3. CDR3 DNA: TGCGCCAGCAGCCCGCACGGATACACTGAAGCTTTCTTT. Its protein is CASSPHGYTEAFF.

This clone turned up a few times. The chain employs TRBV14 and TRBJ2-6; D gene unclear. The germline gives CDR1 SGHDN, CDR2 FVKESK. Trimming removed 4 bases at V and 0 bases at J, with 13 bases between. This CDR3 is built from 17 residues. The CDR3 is CASSLPHGYSGANVLTF. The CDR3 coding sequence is TGTGCCAGCAGCCTACCACACGGTTACTCTGGGGCCAACGTCCTGACTTTC.

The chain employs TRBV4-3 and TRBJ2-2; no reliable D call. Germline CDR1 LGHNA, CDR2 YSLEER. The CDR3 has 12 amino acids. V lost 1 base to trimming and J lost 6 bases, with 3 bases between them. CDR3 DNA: TGCGCCAGCAGCCAAGTTCCCGGGGAGCTGTTTTTT. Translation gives CASSQVPGELFF.